This T cell receptor beta chain originates from a study of T cell responses to AZD1222 COVID-19 vaccine. A remark on this clone: Its antigen is as yet unknown.

The assay was immunoSEQ multiplex PCR, and TCRdb's table has in-frame clones only and misses some. The repertoire holds roughly 150,000 clones, with 92% as singletons. Findings of the study overall: Vaccine-related CD4 TCRs covered spike, predominating at 160-218 and 743-854. Most donors were white British and more were female, and clonal diversity was possibly underestimated.

This CDR3 has 12 residues. Trimming left V 1 base short and J 6 bases short, with 3 bases between. This specimen consisted of peripheral blood, obtained on day 0 of AZD1222 vaccination. This sequence originates from an adult in good health. The chain is built from TRBV12-3 or TRBV12-4 and TRBJ2-2; D not certain. The CDR3 DNA follows: TGTGCCAGCAGTTTAGTCCCCGGGGAGCTGTTTTTT. This codes for CASSLVPGELFF.